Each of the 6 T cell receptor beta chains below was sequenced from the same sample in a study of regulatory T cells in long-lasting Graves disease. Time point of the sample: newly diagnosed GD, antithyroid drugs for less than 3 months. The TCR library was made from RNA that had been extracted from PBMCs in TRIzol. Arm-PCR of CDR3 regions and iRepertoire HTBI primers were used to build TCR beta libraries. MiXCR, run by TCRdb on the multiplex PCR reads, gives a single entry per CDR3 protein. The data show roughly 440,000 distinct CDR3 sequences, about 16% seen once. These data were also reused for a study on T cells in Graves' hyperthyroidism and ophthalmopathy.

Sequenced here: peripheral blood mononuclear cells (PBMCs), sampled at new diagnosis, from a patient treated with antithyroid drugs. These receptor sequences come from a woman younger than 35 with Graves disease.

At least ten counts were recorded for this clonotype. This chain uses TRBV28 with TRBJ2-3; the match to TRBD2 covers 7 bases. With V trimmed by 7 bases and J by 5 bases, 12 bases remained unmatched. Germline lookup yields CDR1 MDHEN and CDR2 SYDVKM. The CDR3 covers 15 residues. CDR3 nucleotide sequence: TGTGCCAGCACCAAGAGGGAGGGCATGGAAGATACGCAGTATTTT. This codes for CASTKREGMEDTQYF.

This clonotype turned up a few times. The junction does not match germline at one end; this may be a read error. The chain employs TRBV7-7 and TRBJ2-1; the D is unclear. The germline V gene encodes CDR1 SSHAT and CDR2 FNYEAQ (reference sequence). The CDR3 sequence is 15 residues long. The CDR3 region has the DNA TGTGCTAGCAGCCGAACGTCAGGCGAGAATAATGAGCAGTTCTTC. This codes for CASSRTSGENNEQFF.

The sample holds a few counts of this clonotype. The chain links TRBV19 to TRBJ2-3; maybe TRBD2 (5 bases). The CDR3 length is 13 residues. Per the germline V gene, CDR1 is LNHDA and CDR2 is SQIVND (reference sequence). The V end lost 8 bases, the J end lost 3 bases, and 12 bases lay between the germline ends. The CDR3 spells CASGETKTDTQYF. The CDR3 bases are TGTGCCAGTGGGGAGACTAAGACAGATACGCAGTATTTT.

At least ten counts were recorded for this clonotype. CDR3 region: CASSGQGYSNQPQHF. The CDR3 DNA sequence: TGTGCCAGCAGTGGACAGGGCTATAGCAATCAGCCCCAGCATTTT. The rearrangement uses TRBV2 and TRBJ1-5; 7 nucleotides align to TRBD1. Germline CDR1 SNHLY, CDR2 FYNNEI. The V segment lost 4 bases and the J segment 0 bases; nucleotides outside the gene matches: 3. The CDR3 sequence is 15 residues long.

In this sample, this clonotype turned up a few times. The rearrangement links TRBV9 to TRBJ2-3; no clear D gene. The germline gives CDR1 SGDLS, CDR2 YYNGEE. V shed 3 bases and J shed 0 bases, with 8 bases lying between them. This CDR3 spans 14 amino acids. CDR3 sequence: CASSGHRSTDTQYF. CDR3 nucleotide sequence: TGTGCCAGCAGCGGGCACCGAAGCACAGATACGCAGTATTTT.

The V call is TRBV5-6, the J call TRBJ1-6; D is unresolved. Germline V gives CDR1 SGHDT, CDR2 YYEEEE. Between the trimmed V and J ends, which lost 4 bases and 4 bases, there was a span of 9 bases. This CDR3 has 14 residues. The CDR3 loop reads CASSLAEYNSPLHF. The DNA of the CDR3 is TGTGCCAGCAGCCTCGCGGAATATAATTCACCCCTCCACTTT.